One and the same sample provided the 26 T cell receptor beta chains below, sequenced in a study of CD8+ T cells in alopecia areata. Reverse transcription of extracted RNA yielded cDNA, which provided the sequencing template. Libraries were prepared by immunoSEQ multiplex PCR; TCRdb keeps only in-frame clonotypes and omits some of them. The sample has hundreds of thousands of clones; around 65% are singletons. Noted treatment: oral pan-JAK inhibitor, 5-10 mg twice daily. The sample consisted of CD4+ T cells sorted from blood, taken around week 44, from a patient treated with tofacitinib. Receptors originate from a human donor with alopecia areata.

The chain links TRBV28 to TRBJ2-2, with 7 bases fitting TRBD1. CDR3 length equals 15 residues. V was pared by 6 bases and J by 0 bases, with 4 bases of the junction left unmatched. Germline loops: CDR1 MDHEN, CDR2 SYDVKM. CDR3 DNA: TGTGCCAGCAGGGTCGGGACAGCGAACACCGGGGAGCTGTTTTTT. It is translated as CASRVGTANTGELFF.

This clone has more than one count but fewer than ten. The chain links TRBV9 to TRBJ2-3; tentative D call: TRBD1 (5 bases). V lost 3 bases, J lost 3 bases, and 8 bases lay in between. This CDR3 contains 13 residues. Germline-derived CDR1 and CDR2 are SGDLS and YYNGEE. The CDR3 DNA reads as TGTGCCAGCAGCGCCAGGGCGACAGATACGCAGTATTTT. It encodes CASSARATDTQYF.

The CDR3: CASSQTGPGEAGELFF. As DNA, the CDR3 is TGCGCCAGCAGCCAAACGGGCCCGGGAGAGGCCGGGGAGCTGTTTTTT. J is TRBJ2-2 and V is TRBV4-3; TRBD2 might be the D (6 bases). The V end lost 2 bases, the J end lost 6 bases, and 16 bases lay between the germline ends. The CDR3 totals 16 residues. CDR1 and CDR2 from the germline V gene are LGHNA and YSLEER.

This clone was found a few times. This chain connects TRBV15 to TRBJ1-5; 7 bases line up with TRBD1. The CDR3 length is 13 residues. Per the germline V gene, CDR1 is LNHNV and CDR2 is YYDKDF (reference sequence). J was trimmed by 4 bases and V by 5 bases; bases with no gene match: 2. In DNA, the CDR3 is TGTGCCACCAGCCGGGACAGAAATCAGCCCCAGCATTTT. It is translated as CATSRDRNQPQHF.

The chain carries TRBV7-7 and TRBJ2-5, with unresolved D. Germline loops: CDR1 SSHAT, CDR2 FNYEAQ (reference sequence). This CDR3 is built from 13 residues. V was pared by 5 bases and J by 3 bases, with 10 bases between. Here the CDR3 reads CASSPTGKETQYF. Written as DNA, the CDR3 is TGTGCCAGCAGCCCGACCGGAAAAGAGACCCAGTACTTC.

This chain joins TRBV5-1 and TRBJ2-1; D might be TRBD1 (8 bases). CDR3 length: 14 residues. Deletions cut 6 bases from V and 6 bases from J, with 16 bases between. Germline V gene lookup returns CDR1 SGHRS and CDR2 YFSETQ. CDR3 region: CASTPNRGGNEQFF. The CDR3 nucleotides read TGCGCCAGCACTCCCAACAGGGGGGGCAATGAGCAGTTCTTC. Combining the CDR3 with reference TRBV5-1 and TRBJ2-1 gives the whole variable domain KAGVTQTPRYLIKTRGQQVTLSCSPISGHRSVSWYQQTPGQGLQFLFEYFSETQRNKGNFPGRFSGRQFSNSRSEMNVSTLELGDSALYLCASTPNRGGNEQFFGPGTRLTVL.

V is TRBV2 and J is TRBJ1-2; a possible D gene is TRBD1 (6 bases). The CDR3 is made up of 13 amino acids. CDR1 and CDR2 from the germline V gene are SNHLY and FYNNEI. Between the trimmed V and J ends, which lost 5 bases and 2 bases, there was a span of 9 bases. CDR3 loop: CASSRDRNYGYTF. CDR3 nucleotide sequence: TGTGCCAGCAGTCGCGACAGGAACTATGGCTACACCTTC.

Here the CDR3 reads CASSLEGEGSTDTQYF. The CDR3 DNA sequence: TGCGCCAGCAGCCTCGAGGGGGAGGGGAGCACAGATACGCAGTATTTT. This sequence joins TRBV5-1 and TRBJ2-3, with a tentative D call TRBD2 (7 bases). The CDR3 has 16 amino acids. The V gene lost 4 bases and the J gene lost 0 bases, with 15 bases spanning the gap. Germline V gene data show CDR1 as SGHRS and CDR2 as YFSETQ. The variable domain in full, with the rest retrieved from reference TRBV5-1 and TRBJ2-3, is KAGVTQTPRYLIKTRGQQVTLSCSPISGHRSVSWYQQTPGQGLQFLFEYFSETQRNKGNFPGRFSGRQFSNSRSEMNVSTLELGDSALYLCASSLEGEGSTDTQYFGPGTRLTVL.

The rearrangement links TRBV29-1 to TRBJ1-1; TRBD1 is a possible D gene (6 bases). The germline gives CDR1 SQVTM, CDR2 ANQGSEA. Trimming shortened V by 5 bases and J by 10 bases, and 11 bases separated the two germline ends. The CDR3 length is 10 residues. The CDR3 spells CSVTAGAAFF. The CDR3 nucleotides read TGCAGCGTTACTGCAGGGGCAGCTTTCTTT.

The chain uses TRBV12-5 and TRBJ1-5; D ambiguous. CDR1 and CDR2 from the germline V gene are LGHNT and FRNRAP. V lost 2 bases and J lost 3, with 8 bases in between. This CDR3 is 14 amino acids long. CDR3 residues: CASGLLANNQPQHF. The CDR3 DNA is TGTGCTAGTGGTTTGTTGGCCAACAATCAGCCCCAGCATTTT.

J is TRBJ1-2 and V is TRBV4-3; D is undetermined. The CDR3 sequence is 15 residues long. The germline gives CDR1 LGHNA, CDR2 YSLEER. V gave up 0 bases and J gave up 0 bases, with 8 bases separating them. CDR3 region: CASSQDRSANYGYTF. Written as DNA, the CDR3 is TGCGCCAGCAGCCAAGATAGGTCAGCTAACTATGGCTACACCTTC.

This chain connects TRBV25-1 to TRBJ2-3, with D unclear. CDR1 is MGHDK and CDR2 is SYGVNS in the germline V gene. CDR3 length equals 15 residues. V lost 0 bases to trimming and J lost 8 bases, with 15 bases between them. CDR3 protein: CASSEYNAGLGTQYF. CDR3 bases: TGTGCCAGCAGTGAATATAACGCAGGCTTAGGTACGCAGTATTTT.

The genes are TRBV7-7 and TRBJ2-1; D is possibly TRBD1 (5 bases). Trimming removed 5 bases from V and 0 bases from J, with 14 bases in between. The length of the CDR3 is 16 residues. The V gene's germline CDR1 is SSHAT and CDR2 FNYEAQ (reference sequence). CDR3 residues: CASSPAGQSSYNEQFF. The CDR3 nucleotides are TGTGCCAGCAGCCCGGCAGGGCAAAGCTCCTACAATGAGCAGTTCTTC.

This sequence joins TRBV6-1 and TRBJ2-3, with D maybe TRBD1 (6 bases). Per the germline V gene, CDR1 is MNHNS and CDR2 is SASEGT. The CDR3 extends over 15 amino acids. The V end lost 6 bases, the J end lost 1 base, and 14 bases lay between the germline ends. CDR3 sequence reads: CASRASGTRTDTQYF. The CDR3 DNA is TGTGCCAGCAGGGCCTCCGGGACACGCACAGATACGCAGTATTTT.

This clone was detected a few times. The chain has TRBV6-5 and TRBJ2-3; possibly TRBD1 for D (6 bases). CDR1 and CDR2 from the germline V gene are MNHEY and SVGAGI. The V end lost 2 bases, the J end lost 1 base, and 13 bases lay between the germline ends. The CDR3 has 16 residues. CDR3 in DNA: TGTGCCAGCAGTTACGGAACAGGGTCTGGCACAGATACGCAGTATTTT. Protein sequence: CASSYGTGSGTDTQYF.

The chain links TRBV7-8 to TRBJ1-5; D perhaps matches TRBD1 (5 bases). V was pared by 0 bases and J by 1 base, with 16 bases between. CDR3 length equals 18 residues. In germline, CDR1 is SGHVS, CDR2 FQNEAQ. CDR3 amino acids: CASSLARRGETSNQPQHF. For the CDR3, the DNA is TGTGCCAGCAGCTTAGCGCGTAGGGGAGAAACAAGCAATCAGCCCCAGCATTTT.

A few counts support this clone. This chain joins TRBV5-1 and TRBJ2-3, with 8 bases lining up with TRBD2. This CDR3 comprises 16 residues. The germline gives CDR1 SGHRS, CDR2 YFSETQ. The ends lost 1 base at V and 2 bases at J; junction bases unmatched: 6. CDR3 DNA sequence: TGCGCCAGCAGCTTGTTTACCGGGGGGGACACAGATACGCAGTATTTT. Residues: CASSLFTGGDTDTQYF.

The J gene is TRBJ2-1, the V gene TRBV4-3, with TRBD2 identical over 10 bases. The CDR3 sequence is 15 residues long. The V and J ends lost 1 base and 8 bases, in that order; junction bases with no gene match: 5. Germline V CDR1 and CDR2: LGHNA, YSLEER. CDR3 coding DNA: TGCGCCAGCAGCCAAGGGCAGCGGGGGGGAGATGAGCAGTTCTTC. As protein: CASSQGQRGGDEQFF.

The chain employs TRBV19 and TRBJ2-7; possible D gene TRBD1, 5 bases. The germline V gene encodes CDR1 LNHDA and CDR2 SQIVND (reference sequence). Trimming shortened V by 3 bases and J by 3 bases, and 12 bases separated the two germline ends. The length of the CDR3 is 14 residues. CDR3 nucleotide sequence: TGTGCCAGTAGTATGGCCCAGGGAAACTACGAGCAGTACTTC. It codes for CASSMAQGNYEQYF.

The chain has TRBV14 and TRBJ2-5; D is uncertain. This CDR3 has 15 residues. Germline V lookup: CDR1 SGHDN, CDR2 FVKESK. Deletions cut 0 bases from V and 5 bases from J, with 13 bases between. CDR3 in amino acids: CASSQDQRPGETQYF. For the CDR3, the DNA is TGTGCCAGCAGCCAAGATCAGCGCCCCGGGGAGACCCAGTACTTC. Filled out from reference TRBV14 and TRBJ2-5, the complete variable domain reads EAGVTQFPSHSVIEKGQTVTLRCDPISGHDNLYWYRRVMGKEIKFLLHFVKESKQDESGMPNNRFLAERTGGTYSTLKVQPAELEDSGVYFCASSQDQRPGETQYFGPGTRLLVL.

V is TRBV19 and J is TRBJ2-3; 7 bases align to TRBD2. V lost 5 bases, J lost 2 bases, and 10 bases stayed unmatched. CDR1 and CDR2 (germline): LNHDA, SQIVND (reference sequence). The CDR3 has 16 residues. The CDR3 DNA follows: TGTGCCAGTAGTCCGGGACTACCCAACCCCACAGATACGCAGTATTTT. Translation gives CASSPGLPNPTDTQYF. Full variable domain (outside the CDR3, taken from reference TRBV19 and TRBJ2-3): DGGITQSPKYLFRKEGQNVTLSCEQNLNHDAMYWYRQDPGQGLRLIYYSQIVNDFQKGDIAEGYSVSREKKESFPLTVTSAQKNPTAFYLCASSPGLPNPTDTQYFGPGTRLTVL.

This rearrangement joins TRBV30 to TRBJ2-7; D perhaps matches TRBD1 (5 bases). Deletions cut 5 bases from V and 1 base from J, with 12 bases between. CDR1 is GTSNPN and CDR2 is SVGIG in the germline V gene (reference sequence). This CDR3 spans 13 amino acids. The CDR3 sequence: CAWVGPVSYEQYF. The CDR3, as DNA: TGTGCCTGGGTGGGGCCGGTGTCCTACGAGCAGTACTTC.

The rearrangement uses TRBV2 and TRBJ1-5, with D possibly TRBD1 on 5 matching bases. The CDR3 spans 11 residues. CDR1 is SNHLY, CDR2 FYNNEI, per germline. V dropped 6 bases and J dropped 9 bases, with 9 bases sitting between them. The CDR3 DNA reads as TGTGCCAGCAGGGCCGGGGGGCCCCAGCATTTT. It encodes CASRAGGPQHF.

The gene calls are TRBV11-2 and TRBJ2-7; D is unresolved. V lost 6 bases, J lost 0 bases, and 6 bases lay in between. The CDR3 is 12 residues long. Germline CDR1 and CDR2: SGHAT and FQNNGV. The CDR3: CASRGSSYEQYF. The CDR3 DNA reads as TGTGCCAGCAGAGGGTCCTCCTACGAGCAGTACTTC.

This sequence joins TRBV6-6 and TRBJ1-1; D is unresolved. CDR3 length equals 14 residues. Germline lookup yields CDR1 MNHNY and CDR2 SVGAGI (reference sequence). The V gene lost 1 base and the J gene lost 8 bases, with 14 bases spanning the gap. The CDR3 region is CASSYFDMQAEAFF. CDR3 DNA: TGTGCCAGCAGTTACTTCGATATGCAGGCGGAAGCTTTCTTT.

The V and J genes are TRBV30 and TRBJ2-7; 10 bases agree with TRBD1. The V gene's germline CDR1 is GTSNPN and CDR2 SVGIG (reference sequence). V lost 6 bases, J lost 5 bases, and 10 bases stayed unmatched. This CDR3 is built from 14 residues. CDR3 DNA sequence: TGTGCCTGCGACGTCGACAGGGGGCAGCACGAGCAGTACTTC. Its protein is CACDVDRGQHEQYF. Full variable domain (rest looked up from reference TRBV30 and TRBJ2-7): SQTIHQWPATLVQPVGSPLSLECTVEGTSNPNLYWYRQAAGRGLQLLFYSVGIGQISSEVPQNLSASRPQDRQFILSSKKLLLSDSGFYLCACDVDRGQHEQYFGPGTRLTVT.